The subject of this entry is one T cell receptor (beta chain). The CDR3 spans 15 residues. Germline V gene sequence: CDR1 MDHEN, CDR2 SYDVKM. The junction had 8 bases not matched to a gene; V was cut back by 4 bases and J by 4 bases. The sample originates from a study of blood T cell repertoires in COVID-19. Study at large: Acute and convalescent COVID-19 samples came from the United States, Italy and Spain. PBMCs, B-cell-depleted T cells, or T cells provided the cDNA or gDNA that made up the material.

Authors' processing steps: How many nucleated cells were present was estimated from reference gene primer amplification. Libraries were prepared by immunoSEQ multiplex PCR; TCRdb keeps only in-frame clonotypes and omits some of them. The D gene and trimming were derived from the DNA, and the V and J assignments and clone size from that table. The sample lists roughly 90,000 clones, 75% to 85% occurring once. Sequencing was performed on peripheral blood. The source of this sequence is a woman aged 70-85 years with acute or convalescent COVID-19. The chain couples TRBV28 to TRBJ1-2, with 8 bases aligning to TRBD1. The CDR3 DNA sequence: TGTGCCAGCAGTTCCGGGACAGGAAAAACCTATGGCTACACCTTC. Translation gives CASSSGTGKTYGYTF.